The 9 T cell receptor beta chains listed next were all sequenced from one sample in a study of T cells in Graves' hyperthyroidism and ophthalmopathy. Regions amplified from RNA transcripts were the TCR beta CDR3 regions. The TCR CDR3 first-round RT-PCR relied on the HTBI primer set. One entry per CDR3 protein results from TCRdb running MiXCR on the multiplex PCR reads. The profile shows around 500,000 distinct CDR3 sequences, approximately 15% of them singletons. Sequenced: blood. All receptors come from a woman aged 40 to 50 with Graves' hyperthyroidism.

In this sample, this clonotype turned up many times. The chain is built from TRBV12-3 or TRBV12-4 and TRBJ2-1; the D gene is possibly TRBD2 (6 bases). V lost 3 bases, J lost 7 bases, and 10 bases lay in between. This CDR3 spans 13 amino acids. CDR3 sequence: CASSFDAGNEQFF. The CDR3, as DNA: TGTGCCAGCAGTTTTGACGCGGGAAATGAGCAGTTCTTC.

This clonotype was counted many times. The J gene is TRBJ2-5, the V gene TRBV28; 12 bases match TRBD2. Germline assignment: CDR1 MDHEN and CDR2 SYDVKM. After removal of 5 bases from V and 4 bases from J, the junction contained 8 bases not matched to a gene. This CDR3 has 16 amino acids. The CDR3 protein is CASSPHSLAGGETQYF. In DNA form, the CDR3 reads TGTGCCAGCAGTCCTCACTCACTAGCGGGAGGAGAGACCCAGTACTTC.

This clonotype was observed a few times. The chain combines TRBV15 with TRBJ1-4; perhaps TRBD1 as D (5 bases). This CDR3 has 13 amino acids. Germline V gene lookup returns CDR1 LNHNV and CDR2 YYDKDF (reference sequence). Trimming stripped 5 bases from V and 4 bases from J, with 8 bases between. The DNA of the CDR3 is TGTGCCACCAGCTGGGGGTTTAATGAAAAACTGTTTTTT. As protein: CATSWGFNEKLFF.

The chain joins TRBV20-1 to TRBJ1-1; TRBD1 matches 8 bases. The CDR3 is 11 amino acids. Per germline, CDR1 DFQATT and CDR2 SNEGSKA (reference sequence). The trim removed 6 bases at V and 11 bases at J, leaving 8 bases unmatched. The CDR3 region is CSAMDRVSAFF. The CDR3 nucleotides are TGCAGTGCAATGGACAGGGTCTCGGCTTTCTTT.

This clonotype was counted a few times. One junction end disagrees with the germline gene, perhaps due to a read error. The chain couples TRBV15 to TRBJ1-1, with a weak D call TRBD1 (5 bases). Germline-derived CDR1 and CDR2 are LNHNV and YYDKDF (reference sequence). This CDR3 has 15 amino acids. DNA of the CDR3: TGTGCCACCAGCGGAGACAGTAACGGAGGCACTGAAGCTTTCTTT. It is translated as CATSGDSNGGTEAFF.

In this sample, this clonotype turned up many times. This chain connects TRBV5-6 to TRBJ2-1; 9 bases agree with TRBD1. Germline V gives CDR1 SGHDT, CDR2 YYEEEE. J was trimmed by 1 base and V by 4 bases; bases with no gene match: 6. This CDR3 region has 16 residues. The CDR3 nucleotides are TGTGCCAGCAGCGCACAGGGGGCTGAGTCCTACAATGAGCAGTTCTTC. It encodes CASSAQGAESYNEQFF.

The J gene is TRBJ1-1, the V gene TRBV20-1; 9 bases are a match to TRBD1. The V and J ends lost 0 bases and 4 bases, in that order; junction bases with no gene match: 12. CDR1 and CDR2 from the germline V gene are DFQATT and SNEGSKA (reference sequence). The CDR3 runs to 17 residues. The CDR3 spells CSARETGGNSGITEAFF. The CDR3 DNA reads as TGCAGTGCTAGAGAGACAGGGGGAAATTCAGGTATCACTGAAGCTTTCTTT.

The rearrangement joins TRBV19 to TRBJ2-5; 9 bases align to TRBD2. Trimming cost V 4 bases and J 5 bases; bases outside gene matches: 5. The CDR3 length is 14 residues. Germline values: CDR1 LNHDA, CDR2 SQIVND (reference sequence). CDR3 in amino acids: CASSTTGTSETQYF. CDR3 nucleotides: TGTGCCAGTAGTACAACCGGGACTAGCGAGACCCAGTACTTC.

This clonotype was recorded a few times. The rearrangement joins TRBV20-1 to TRBJ1-6; D gene uncertain. The germline V and J ends were trimmed by 6 bases and 5 bases, with 14 bases remaining between them. Per the germline V gene, CDR1 is DFQATT and CDR2 is SNEGSKA (reference sequence). The CDR3 has 14 amino acids. DNA of the CDR3: TGCAGTGCAGAAGTCTTGCGCGATAATTCACCCCTCCACTTT. It codes for CSAEVLRDNSPLHF.